These 7 T cell receptor beta chains were all obtained from the same sample, sequenced in a study of cytomegalovirus exposure and HLA in healthy donors. The PCR ran on 60 Vbeta and 13 Jbeta primers. TCRdb's copy holds only in-frame clones and misses some; the assay was immunoSEQ multiplex PCR. The table lists under 150,000 clones, 82% of them singletons. Source material: PBMCs. The receptors shown here come from a man aged 25-45 years in good health and CMV-seropositive.

This clone was seen once. This chain connects TRBV28 to TRBJ2-7, with 10 bases identical to TRBD1. The ends lost 6 bases at V and 1 base at J; junction bases unmatched: 6. This CDR3 contains 15 residues. CDR1 and CDR2 (germline): MDHEN, SYDVKM. The CDR3 here is CASSSSGQGSYEQYF. The CDR3 region has the DNA TGTGCCAGCAGCAGTTCGGGACAGGGGTCCTACGAGCAGTACTTC.

The chain joins TRBV25-1 to TRBJ2-7; 7 bases are a match to TRBD1. With 8 bases clipped from V and 1 base from J, the junction kept 14 bases outside the gene matches. Germline lookup yields CDR1 MGHDK and CDR2 SYGVNS. This CDR3 has 16 residues. The CDR3 DNA reads TGTGCCAGCCAAGATCCCGCCGGGACAGAGTCCTACGAGCAGTACTTC. This encodes CASQDPAGTESYEQYF.

The V call is TRBV6-6, the J call TRBJ2-5; 9 nucleotides align to TRBD2. The J call may be wrong; the DNA end is better matched by TRBJ2-7. The V gene's germline CDR1 is MNHNY and CDR2 SVGAGI (reference sequence). This CDR3 spans 14 amino acids. In DNA, the CDR3 is TGTGCCAGCAGGCGGGGGGGCCGGGGGGACGAGCAGTACTTC. It codes for CASRRGGRGDEQYF.

The chain has TRBV4-2 and TRBJ1-1; TRBD1 might be the D (5 bases). V was shortened by 1 base and J by 0 bases, with 15 bases between the two germline ends. Germline CDR1 reads LGHNA; CDR2 reads YNFKEQ. The CDR3 sequence is 17 residues long. As DNA, the CDR3 is TGTGCCAGCAGCCAAGGAGTAGGACAAAACATGAACACTGAAGCTTTCTTT. Its translation is CASSQGVGQNMNTEAFF.

The chain uses TRBV7-2 and TRBJ2-7; 8 nucleotides match TRBD2. After removal of 6 bases from V and 5 bases from J, the junction contained 9 bases not matched to a gene. Germline CDR1 and CDR2: SGHTA and FQGNSA. This CDR3 is built from 14 residues. The CDR3 protein is CASRRGGPRNEQYF. The CDR3 nucleotides read TGTGCCAGCAGACGGGGGGGCCCTCGGAACGAGCAGTACTTC.

J is TRBJ2-5 and V is TRBV6-5; 8 bases map to TRBD1. Germline CDR1 is MNHEY and CDR2 is SVGAGI. This CDR3 is 13 amino acids long. V dropped 6 bases and J dropped 5; count of bases not matched to a gene: 5. CDR3 in DNA: TGTGCCAGCAGCAGGGGGCCGTGGGAGACCCAGTACTTC. Protein: CASSRGPWETQYF.

The V call is TRBV5-1, the J call TRBJ2-3, with D tentatively TRBD2 (6 bases). This CDR3 comprises 12 residues. V dropped 0 bases and J dropped 11 bases, with 10 bases sitting between them. The V gene's germline CDR1 is SGHRS and CDR2 YFSETQ. The DNA of the CDR3 is TGCGCCAGCAGCTTGGAACGGGGGAGGCAGTATTTT. Protein: CASSLERGRQYF. Complete variable domain (other parts from reference TRBV5-1 and TRBJ2-3): KAGVTQTPRYLIKTRGQQVTLSCSPISGHRSVSWYQQTPGQGLQFLFEYFSETQRNKGNFPGRFSGRQFSNSRSEMNVSTLELGDSALYLCASSLERGRQYFGPGTRLTVL.